This T cell receptor (beta chain) derives from a study of T cells in Graves' hyperthyroidism and ophthalmopathy (dated by TCRdb to 2018 to 2020). Some background on the complete study: Peripheral blood was collected at initial diagnosis, before any treatment. TCR V-J signatures able to tell the groups apart were searched for in a discovery cohort of some 100 patients, of whom more than 40 had Graves' ophthalmopathy and about 60 had stable Graves' hyperthyroidism. Prospective prediction of ophthalmopathy was tested in an independent validation cohort consisting of fewer than 20 hyperthyroidism patients and 15 or so patients who later progressed to ophthalmopathy. The approximately 100 discovery patients were randomly divided into training and test sets at a 7:3 ratio. In addition, the study compared T-cell repertoires in thyroid tissue and in blood from five to seven Graves' hyperthyroidism patients. Following sampling, methimazole starting at 30 mg daily was given to hyperthyroidism patients, and high-dose intravenous methylprednisolone was given to ophthalmopathy patients. The paper describes TCR Vbeta CDR3 sequencing of 140 or so peripheral blood samples, made up of about 40 ophthalmopathy patients, 70 to 75 hyperthyroidism patients and roughly 17 progressor patients.

Sequences MGHRA (CDR1) and YSYEKL (CDR2) are obtained from the germline V gene. The CDR3 numbers 16 residues from cysteine through phenylalanine. This entry keeps only the CDR3 DNA: 48 bases, framed from base 1. The junction carries 19 bases between V and J, which are trimmed by 1 base and 9 bases respectively. To note about this clonotype: No cognate antigen has been identified for it. The sample holds no much larger clone one base away, and base qualities are not on file.

Amplification of TCR beta CDR3 regions was carried out from RNA transcripts. A first-round RT-PCR of the TCR CDR3 used the HTBI primer set with the Qiagen OneStep RT-PCR kit. The libraries were constructed in a second round of multiplex PCR and then size-selected and purified. The libraries were sequenced on an Illumina HiSeq2000 using paired-end 100 bp reads. In the authors' own workflow: SOAPnuke was used to process the raw data, throwing out any read that contained adapters or uncalled bases, had a mean Phred below 15, or lacked an exact constant-primer or identifier match. COPE v1.2.5 was used to merge high-quality paired reads, and clonotypes were defined as unique nucleotide sequences. MiTCR v1.1 was used to align the clonotypes against IMGT TRBV, TRBD and TRBJ reference segments. Analysis was restricted to V-J combinations with a frequency above 0.0001, which covered roughly 99% of repertoires. The TCS score was defined as the ratio of F50 (clonal expansion) to E x V (chaos), calculated using BLOSUM62-based TCRdist between CDR3 peptides within each V-J. Welch's t-statistics and random forest reduced roughly 530 V-J features to 10 to 15, which were used in a naive Bayes classifier (R e1071). TCRdb trimmed public reads at Q25 via fastp, called clones via MiXCR and kept in-frame beta chains. Each entry is one CDR3 protein sequence, shown with its most common DNA and genes. The authors' filters were not applied to this entry. The sample table records about 500,000 distinct CDR3 sequences; 16% of these occur just once. The ten most abundant clones make up around 32% of the sample.

In the ophthalmopathy patients, disease was moderately to severely active, with a Clinical Activity Score of 3 or more, a NOSPECS grade of 4 or more, and a duration of less than 3 months. Exclusion was applied to patients with uncontrolled infections, other autoimmune diseases, pregnancy or lactation. Clinical symptoms, serum thyroxine and TRAb, thyroid ultrasound, and orbital computed tomography formed the basis for the diagnoses. Ficoll-Paque density gradient centrifugation was used to isolate PBMCs from 8 to 10 ml of fresh peripheral blood. Trizol reagent was used to extract total RNA, and RNA quality was then checked on an Agilent 2100 Bioanalyzer. What the study reported, not specific to this receptor: Most expanded thyroid clonotypes (frequency above 0.001) were also detected in blood, a finding suggesting that blood repertoires may reflect thyroid immune responses. In validation, progression to ophthalmopathy was predicted by the model with roughly 69% sensitivity and 72% to 80% specificity, a median of roughly 6.4 months before onset. A 13 V-J signature model separated ophthalmopathy from stable hyperthyroidism, with nearly 90% sensitivity and around 84% specificity in cross-validation and 80%/75% in testing. No statistical method was used to set the sample size in advance, and investigators knew the group allocation.

Sequenced: blood. This receptor chain uses TRBV4-1 and TRBJ2-1, with TRBD2 tentatively as D gene (6 bases match). The TCR originated in a woman in her 30s with Graves' ophthalmopathy. The CDR3 here reads CASSQGLGTAQSEQFF. At the DNA level, the sequence is TGCGCCAGCAGCCAAGGTCTCGGGACTGCCCAATCTGAGCAGTTCTTC.